These T cell receptor beta chains were read from a single sample in a study of cytomegalovirus exposure and HLA in healthy donors. This table comes from immunoSEQ multiplex PCR, and its TCRdb copy is limited to in-frame clones, with some not included. The table has about 160,000 clones, roughly 80% seen once. Sequences were obtained from PBMCs. Receptor source: a man aged 45-65 years in good health and CMV-seropositive. The CDR3 runs from the conserved cysteine through the conserved F or W.

CASSLLNLYRGGDSANTIYF	TRBJ1-3	TRBV28
CASSRPGQGIEQFF	TRBJ2-1	TRBV7-2
CAISAGEGTNEKLFF	TRBJ1-4	TRBV10-3
CAISESRGQPSSYNSPLHF	TRBJ1-6	TRBV10-3
CASTPGQGEFEQYF	TRBJ2-7	TRBV5-1
CATSKDRGRYGYTF	TRBJ1-2	TRBV15
CASRMDSLNEKLFF	TRBJ1-4	TRBV6-1
CASSPSEQSSTEAFF	TRBJ1-1	TRBV18
CASSVGGLNRLQNTEAFF	TRBJ1-1	TRBV9
CASSVGVGGETQYF	TRBJ2-5	TRBV9
CSVGQESTEAFF	TRBJ1-1	TRBV29-1
CASSGSWTDTNEKLFF	TRBJ1-4	TRBV6-1
CASSPPELGGELFF	TRBJ2-2	TRBV7-6
CASSWGQGSYTF	TRBJ1-2	TRBV7-2
CASSSTGTWGDEQYF	TRBJ2-7	TRBV11-2
CASSARDRVYNEQFF	TRBJ2-1	TRBV7-9
CASSYSGGWTYEQYF	TRBJ2-7	TRBV6-5
CSVDNTDTQYF	TRBJ2-3	TRBV29-1
CASSQLAGGRSEQFF	TRBJ2-1	TRBV5-6
CAISGWATVNTEAFF	TRBJ1-1	TRBV10-3
CASSLVGVIREETQYF	TRBJ2-5	TRBV7-9
CASSVLGWVEVGLPTNEKLFF	TRBJ1-4	TRBV27
CASSLVQGAEAFF	TRBJ1-1	TRBV5-6
CASSLGLSKETQYF	TRBJ2-5	TRBV5-1
CASSRDRSYEQYF	TRBJ2-7	TRBV27
CASRQISGGTTGELFF	TRBJ2-2	TRBV7-3
CASSLSTDTQYF	TRBJ2-3	TRBV10-2
CASSPPPFGEQFF	TRBJ2-1	TRBV7-9
CASSYSTGAGEDGYTF	TRBJ1-2	TRBV6-5
CSGARQGISTDTQYF	TRBJ2-3	TRBV29-1
CASRYTGQETQYF	TRBJ2-5	TRBV6-5
CASSATGTYNEQFF	TRBJ2-1	TRBV19